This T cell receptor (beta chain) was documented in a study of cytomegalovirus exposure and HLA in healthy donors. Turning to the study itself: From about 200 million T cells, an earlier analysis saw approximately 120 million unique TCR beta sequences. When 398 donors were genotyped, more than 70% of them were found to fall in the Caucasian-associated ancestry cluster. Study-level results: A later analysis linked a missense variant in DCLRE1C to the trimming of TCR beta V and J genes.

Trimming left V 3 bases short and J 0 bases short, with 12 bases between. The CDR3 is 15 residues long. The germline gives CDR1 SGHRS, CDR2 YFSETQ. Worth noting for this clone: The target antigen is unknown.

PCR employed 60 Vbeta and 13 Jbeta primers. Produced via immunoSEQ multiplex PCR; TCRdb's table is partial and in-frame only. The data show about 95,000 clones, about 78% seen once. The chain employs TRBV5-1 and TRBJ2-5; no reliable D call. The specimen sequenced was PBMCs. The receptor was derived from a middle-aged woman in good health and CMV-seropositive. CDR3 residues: CASSSQNWYQETQYF. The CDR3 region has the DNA TGCGCCAGCAGCTCGCAGAATTGGTACCAAGAGACCCAGTACTTC.